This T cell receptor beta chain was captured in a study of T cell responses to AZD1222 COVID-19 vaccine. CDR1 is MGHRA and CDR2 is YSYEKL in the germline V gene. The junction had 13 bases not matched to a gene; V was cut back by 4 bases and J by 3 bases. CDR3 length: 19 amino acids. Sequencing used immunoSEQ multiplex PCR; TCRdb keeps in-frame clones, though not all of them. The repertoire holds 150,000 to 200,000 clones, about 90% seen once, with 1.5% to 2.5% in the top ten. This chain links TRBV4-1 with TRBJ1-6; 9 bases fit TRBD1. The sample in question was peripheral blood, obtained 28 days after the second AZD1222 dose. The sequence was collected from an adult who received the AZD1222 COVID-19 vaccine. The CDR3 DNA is TGCGCCAGCAGCCGCCGTGCCCCGGGACAGGGTGGCTATAATTCACCCCTCCACTTT. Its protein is CASSRRAPGQGGYNSPLHF.